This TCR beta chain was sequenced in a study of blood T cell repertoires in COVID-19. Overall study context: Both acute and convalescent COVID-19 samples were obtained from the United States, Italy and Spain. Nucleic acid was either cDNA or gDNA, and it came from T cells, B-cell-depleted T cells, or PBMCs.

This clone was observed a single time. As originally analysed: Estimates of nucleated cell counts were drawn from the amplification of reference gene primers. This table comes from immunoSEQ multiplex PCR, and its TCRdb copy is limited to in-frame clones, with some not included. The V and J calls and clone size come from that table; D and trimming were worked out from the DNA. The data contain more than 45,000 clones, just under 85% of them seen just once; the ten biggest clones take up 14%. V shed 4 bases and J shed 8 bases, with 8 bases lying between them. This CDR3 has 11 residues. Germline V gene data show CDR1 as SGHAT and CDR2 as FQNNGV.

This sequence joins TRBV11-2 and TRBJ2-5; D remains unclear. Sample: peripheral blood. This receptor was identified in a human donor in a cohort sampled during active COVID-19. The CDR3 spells CASSSRRTQYF. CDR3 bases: TGTGCCAGCAGCTCACGGAGAACCCAGTACTTC.